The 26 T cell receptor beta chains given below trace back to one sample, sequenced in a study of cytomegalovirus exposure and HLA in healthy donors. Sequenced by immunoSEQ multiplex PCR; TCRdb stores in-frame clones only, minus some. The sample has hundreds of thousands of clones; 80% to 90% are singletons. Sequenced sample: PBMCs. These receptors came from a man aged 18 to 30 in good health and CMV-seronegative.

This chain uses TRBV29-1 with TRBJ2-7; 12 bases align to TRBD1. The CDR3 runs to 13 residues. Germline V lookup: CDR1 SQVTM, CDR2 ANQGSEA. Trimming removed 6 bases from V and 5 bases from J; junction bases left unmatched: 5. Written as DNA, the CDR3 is TGCAGCGTGCCCCGGGACAGGGGGCACGAGCAGTACTTC. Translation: CSVPRDRGHEQYF.

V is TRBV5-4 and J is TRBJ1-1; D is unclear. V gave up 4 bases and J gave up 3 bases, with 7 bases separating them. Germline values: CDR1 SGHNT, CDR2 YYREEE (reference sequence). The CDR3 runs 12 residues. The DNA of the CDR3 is TGTGCCAGCAGCCTTGAGGACACTGAAGCTTTCTTT. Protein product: CASSLEDTEAFF.

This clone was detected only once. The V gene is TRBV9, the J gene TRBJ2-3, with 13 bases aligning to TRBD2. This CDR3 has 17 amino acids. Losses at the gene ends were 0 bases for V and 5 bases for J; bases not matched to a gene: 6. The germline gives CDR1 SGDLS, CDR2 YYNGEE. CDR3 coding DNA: TGTGCCAGCAGCGTAGATCGGACTAGCGGGGGATTAGATACGCAGTATTTT. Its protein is CASSVDRTSGGLDTQYF.

This CDR3 is CASSLWMGANTEAFF. Here the CDR3 DNA reads TGTGCCAGCAGCTTGTGGATGGGGGCGAACACTGAAGCTTTCTTT. The chain couples TRBV5-5 to TRBJ1-1; a possible D gene is TRBD1 (6 bases). Trimming left V 1 base short and J 1 base short, with 11 bases between. This CDR3 contains 15 residues. Germline values: CDR1 SGHKS, CDR2 YYEKEE (reference sequence).

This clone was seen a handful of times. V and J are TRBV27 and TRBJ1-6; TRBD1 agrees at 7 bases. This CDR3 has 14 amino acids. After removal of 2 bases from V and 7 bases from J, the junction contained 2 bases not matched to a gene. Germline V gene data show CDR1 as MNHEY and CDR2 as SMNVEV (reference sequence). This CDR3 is CASSLNRGNSPLHF. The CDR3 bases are TGTGCCAGCAGTTTAAACAGGGGAAATTCACCCCTCCACTTT.

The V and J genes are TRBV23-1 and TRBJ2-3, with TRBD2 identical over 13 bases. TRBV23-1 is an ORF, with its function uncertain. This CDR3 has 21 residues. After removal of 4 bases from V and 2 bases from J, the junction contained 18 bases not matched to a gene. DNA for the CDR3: TGCGCCAGCAGTCTATTAGAACTAGCGGGAGGGCCGTGGCCCCACACAGATACGCAGTATTTT. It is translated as CASSLLELAGGPWPHTDTQYF.

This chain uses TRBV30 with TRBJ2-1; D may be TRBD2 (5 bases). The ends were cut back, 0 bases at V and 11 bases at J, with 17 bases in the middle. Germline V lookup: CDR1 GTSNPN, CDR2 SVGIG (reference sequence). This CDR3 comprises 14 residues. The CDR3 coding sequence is TGTGCCTGGAGTGTATCGGGATCCTCAGGTCAGCAGTTCTTC. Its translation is CAWSVSGSSGQQFF.

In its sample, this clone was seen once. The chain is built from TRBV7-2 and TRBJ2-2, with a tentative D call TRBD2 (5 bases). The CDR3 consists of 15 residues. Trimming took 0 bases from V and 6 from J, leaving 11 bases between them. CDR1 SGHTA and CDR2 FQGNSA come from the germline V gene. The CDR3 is CASSLANGLAGELFF. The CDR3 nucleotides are TGTGCCAGCAGCTTAGCAAACGGACTCGCCGGGGAGCTGTTTTTT.

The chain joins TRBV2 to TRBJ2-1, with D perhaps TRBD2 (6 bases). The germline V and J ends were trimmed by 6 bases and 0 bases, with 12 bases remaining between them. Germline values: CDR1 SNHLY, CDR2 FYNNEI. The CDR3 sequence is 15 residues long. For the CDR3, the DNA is TGTGCCAGCAGCAGGGACGGGAGCTCCTACAATGAGCAGTTCTTC. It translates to CASSRDGSSYNEQFF. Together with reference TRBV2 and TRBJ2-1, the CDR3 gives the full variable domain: EPEVTQTPSHQVTQMGQEVILRCVPISNHLYFYWYRQILGQKVEFLVSFYNNEISEKSEIFDDQFSVERPDGSNFTLKIRSTKLEDSAMYFCASSRDGSSYNEQFFGPGTRLTVL.

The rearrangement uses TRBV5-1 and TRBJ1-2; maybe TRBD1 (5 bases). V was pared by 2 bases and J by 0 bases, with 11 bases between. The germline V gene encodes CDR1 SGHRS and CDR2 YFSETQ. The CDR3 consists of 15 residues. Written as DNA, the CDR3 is TGCGCCAGCAGCTTCTATGGGGGGACTAACTATGGCTACACCTTC. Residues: CASSFYGGTNYGYTF.

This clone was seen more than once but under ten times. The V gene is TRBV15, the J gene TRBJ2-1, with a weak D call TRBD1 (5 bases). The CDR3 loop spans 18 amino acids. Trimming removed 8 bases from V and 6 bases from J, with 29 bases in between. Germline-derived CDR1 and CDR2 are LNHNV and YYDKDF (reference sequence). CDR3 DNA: TGTGCCACCCGGACGTGGTCAGGTATTAGGGGTGGGCTCAATGAGCAGTTCTTC. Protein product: CATRTWSGIRGGLNEQFF.

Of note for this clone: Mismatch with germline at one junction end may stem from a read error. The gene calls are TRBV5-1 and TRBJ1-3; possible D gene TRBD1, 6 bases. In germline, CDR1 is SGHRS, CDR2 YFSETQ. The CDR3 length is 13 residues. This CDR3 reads CASSQGNGDTIYF. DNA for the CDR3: TGCGCCAGCAGCCAGGGGAATGGAGACACCATATATTTT.

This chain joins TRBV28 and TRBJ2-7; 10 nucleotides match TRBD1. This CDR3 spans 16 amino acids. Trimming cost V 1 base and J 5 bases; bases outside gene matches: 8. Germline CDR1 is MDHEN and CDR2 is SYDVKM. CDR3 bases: TGTGCCAGCAGTTTATCCCTTGGACAGGGGGTTGACGAGCAGTACTTC. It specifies CASSLSLGQGVDEQYF.

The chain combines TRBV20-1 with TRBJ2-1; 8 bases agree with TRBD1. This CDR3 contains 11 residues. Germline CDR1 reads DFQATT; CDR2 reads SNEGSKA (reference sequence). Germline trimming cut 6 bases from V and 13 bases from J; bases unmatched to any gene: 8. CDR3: CSADGTGVQFF. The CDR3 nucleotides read TGCAGTGCCGACGGGACAGGCGTACAGTTCTTC.

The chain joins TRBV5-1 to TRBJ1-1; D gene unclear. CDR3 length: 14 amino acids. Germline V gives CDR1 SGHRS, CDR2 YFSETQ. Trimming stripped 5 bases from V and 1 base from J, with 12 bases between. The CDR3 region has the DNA TGCGCCAGCAGAAACCCCTCAGGGAACACTGAAGCTTTCTTT. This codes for CASRNPSGNTEAFF. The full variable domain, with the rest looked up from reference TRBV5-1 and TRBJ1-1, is KAGVTQTPRYLIKTRGQQVTLSCSPISGHRSVSWYQQTPGQGLQFLFEYFSETQRNKGNFPGRFSGRQFSNSRSEMNVSTLELGDSALYLCASRNPSGNTEAFFGQGTRLTVV.

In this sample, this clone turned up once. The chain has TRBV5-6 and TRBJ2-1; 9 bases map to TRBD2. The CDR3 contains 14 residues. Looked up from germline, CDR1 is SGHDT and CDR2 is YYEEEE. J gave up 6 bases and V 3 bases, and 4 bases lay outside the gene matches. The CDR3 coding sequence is TGTGCCAGCAGCTACCCGACTAGCGGCAATGAGCAGTTCTTC. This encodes CASSYPTSGNEQFF.

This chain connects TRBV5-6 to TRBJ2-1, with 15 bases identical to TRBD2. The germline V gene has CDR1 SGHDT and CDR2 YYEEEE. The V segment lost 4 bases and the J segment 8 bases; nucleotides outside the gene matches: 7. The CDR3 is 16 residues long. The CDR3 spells CASSVGLAGGPYEQFF. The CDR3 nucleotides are TGTGCCAGCAGCGTTGGACTAGCGGGAGGGCCCTATGAGCAGTTCTTC.

In DNA, the CDR3 is TGTGCCAGCAGTGGGCGACTAGCGGGAGAAGAGACCCAGTACTTC. This translates into CASSGRLAGEETQYF. The chain has TRBV27 and TRBJ2-5; 12 bases align to TRBD2. The V gene's germline CDR1 is MNHEY and CDR2 SMNVEV (reference sequence). The junction had 4 bases not matched to a gene; V was cut back by 5 bases and J by 3 bases. The CDR3 covers 15 residues.

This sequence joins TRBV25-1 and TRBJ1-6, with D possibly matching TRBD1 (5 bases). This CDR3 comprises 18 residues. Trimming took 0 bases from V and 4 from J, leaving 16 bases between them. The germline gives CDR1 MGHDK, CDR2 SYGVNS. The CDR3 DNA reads TGTGCCAGCAGTGAATATCGCAGGGCAGGGATATATAATTCACCCCTCCACTTT. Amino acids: CASSEYRRAGIYNSPLHF.

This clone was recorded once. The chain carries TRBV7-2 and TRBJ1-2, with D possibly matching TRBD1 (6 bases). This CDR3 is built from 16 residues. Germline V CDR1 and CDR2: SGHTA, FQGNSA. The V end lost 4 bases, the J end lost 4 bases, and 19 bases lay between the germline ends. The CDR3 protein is CASSSKRQGIGYGYTF. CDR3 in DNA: TGTGCCAGCAGCTCTAAACGCCAGGGGATTGGCTATGGCTACACCTTC.

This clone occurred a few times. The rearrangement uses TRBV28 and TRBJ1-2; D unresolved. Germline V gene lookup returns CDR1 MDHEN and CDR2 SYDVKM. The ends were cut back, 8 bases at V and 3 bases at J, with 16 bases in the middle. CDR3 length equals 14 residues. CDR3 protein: CASGPGWAHYGYTF. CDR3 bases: TGTGCCAGCGGCCCCGGCTGGGCCCACTATGGCTACACCTTC.

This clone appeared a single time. Written as DNA, the CDR3 is TGTGCCATCAGTGTGGGCAGCTACTATGGCTACACCTTC. This gives the protein CAISVGSYYGYTF. This rearrangement joins TRBV10-3 to TRBJ1-2; no definite D call. Germline lookup yields CDR1 ENHRY and CDR2 SYGVKD. The V gene lost 4 bases and the J gene lost 3 bases, with 9 bases spanning the gap. The CDR3 length is 13 residues.

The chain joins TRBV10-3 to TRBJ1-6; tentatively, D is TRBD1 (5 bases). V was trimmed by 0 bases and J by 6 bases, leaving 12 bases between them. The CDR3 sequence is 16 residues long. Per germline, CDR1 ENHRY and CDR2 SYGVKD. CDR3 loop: CAISESGQGSNSPLHF. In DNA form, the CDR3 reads TGTGCCATCAGTGAGTCGGGGCAGGGCAGTAATTCACCCCTCCACTTT.

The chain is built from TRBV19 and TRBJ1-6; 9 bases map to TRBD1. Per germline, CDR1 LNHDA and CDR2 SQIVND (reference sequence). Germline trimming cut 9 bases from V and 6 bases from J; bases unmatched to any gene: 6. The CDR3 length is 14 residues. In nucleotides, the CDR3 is TGTGCCAGCACGGGACAGGGCGGTAATTCACCCCTCCACTTT. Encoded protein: CASTGQGGNSPLHF.

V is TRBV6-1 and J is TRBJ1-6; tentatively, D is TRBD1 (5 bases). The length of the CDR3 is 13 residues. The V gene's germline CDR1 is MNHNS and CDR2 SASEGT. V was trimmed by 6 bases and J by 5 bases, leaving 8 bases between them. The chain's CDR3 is CASRGPDNSPLHF. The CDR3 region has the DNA TGTGCCAGCAGGGGGCCGGATAATTCACCCCTCCACTTT.

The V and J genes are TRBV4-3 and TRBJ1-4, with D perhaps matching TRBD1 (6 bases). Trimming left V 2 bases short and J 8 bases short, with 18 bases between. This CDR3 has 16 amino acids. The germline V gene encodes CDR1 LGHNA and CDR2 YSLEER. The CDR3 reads CASSQFSGGADEKLFF. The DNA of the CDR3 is TGCGCCAGCAGCCAATTTTCGGGGGGCGCAGACGAAAAACTGTTTTTT.